This T cell receptor beta chain was recorded in a study of CD8 T cells in Susac syndrome. General study findings and limits: Total CD8+ repertoires held 15 to 20 Susac-specific public clones, while CD8+ TEMRA repertoires held about five.

The V gene's germline CDR1 is SQVTM and CDR2 ANQGSEA. V was trimmed by 3 bases and J by 6 bases, leaving 8 bases between them. The CDR3 runs 11 residues. A quantity of roughly 0.5 to 1 ug RNA underwent reverse transcription using random hexamers. An immunoSEQ multiplex PCR amplified TCR beta CDR3 over 54 Vbeta and 13 Jbeta. TCRdb analysed the immunoSEQ multiplex PCR reads with MiXCR anew, one entry per CDR3 protein. The sample yields some 130,000 distinct CDR3 sequences, approximately 95% seen once. Concerning this clonotype itself: Its antigen is not identified.

TCR beta sequencing was performed on blood CD8+ and CD4+ T cells. TEMRA cells were FACS-enriched, while CD8+ and CD4+ T cells were negatively isolated. Specimen: CD8+ T cells from PBMCs. The chain has TRBV29-1 and TRBJ1-2; D is unresolved. This TCR was sampled from a human donor with Susac syndrome. Written as DNA, the CDR3 is TGCAGCGTTGATTACACGGATGGCTACACCTTC. Protein product: CSVDYTDGYTF.